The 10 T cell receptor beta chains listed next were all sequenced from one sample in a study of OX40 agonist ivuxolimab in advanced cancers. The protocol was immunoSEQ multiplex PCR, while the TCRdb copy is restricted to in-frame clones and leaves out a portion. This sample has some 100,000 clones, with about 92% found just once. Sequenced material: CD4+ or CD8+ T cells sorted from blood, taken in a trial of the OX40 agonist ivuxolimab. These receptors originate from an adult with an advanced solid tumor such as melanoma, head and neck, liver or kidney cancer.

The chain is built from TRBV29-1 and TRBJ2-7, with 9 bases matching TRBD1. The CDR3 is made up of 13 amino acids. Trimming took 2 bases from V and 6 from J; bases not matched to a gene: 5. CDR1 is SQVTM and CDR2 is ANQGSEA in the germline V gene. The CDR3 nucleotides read TGCAGCGTTGAATTGGGACAGGGAGGCGAGCAGTACTTC. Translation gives CSVELGQGGEQYF.

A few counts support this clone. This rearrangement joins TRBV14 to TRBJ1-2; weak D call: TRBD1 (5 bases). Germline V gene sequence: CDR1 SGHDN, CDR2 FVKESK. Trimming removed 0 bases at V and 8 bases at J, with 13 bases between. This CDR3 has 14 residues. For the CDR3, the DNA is TGTGCCAGCAGCCAAGATCTAGGGGCGCTGGGCTACACCTTC. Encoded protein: CASSQDLGALGYTF.

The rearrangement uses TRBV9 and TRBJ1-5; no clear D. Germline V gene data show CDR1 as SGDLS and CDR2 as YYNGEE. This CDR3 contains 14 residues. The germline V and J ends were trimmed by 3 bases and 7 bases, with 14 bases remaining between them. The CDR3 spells CASSAGLSRQPQHF. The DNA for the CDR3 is TGTGCCAGCAGCGCCGGACTTTCACGGCAGCCCCAGCATTTT.

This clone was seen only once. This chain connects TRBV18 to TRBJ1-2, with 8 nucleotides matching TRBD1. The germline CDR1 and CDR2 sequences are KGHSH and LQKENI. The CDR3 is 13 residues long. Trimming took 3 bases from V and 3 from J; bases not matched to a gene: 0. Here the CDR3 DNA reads TGTGCCAGCTCACCGGACAGGGACTATGGCTACACCTTC. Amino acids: CASSPDRDYGYTF.

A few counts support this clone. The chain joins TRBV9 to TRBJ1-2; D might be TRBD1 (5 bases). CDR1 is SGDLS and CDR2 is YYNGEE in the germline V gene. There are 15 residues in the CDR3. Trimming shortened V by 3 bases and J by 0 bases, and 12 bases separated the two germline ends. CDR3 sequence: CASSDEGLTNYGYTF. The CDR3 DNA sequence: TGTGCCAGCAGCGATGAGGGACTAACTAACTATGGCTACACCTTC.

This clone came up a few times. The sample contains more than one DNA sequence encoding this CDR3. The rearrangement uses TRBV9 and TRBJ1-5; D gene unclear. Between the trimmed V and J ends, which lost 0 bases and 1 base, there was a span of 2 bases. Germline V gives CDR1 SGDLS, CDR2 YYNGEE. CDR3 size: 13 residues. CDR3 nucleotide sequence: TGTGCCAGCAGCGTAGGCAGCAATCAGCCCCAGCATTTT. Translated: CASSVGSNQPQHF.

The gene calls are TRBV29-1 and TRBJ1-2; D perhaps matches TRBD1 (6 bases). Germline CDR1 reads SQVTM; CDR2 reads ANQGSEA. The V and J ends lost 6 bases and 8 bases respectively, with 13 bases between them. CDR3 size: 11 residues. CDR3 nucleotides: TGCAGCGTCGCGGGACAAGAAGGCTACACCTTC. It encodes CSVAGQEGYTF.

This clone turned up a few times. In DNA form, the CDR3 reads TGCAGCGTTGAAGCGGGGCAAGGGAACACTGAAGCTTTCTTT. Translation: CSVEAGQGNTEAFF. This chain joins TRBV29-1 and TRBJ1-1, with TRBD1 as a possible D gene (5 bases). Germline CDR1 SQVTM, CDR2 ANQGSEA. The CDR3 has 14 residues. The germline V and J ends were trimmed by 1 base and 1 base, with 10 bases remaining between them.

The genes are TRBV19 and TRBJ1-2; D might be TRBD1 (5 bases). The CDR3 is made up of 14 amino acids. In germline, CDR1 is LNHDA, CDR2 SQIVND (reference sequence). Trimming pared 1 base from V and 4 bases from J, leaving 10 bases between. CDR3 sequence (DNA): TGTGCCAGTAGTATAGCGGGGCAGCCCTATGGCTACACCTTC. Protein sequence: CASSIAGQPYGYTF.

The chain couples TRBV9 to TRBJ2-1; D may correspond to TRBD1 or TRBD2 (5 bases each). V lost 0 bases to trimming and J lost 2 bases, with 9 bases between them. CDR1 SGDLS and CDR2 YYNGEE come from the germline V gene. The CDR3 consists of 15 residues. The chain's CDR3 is CASSVGGFPYNEQFF. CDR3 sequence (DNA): TGTGCCAGCAGCGTAGGGGGGTTCCCCTACAATGAGCAGTTCTTC.